This passage covers 15 T cell receptor beta chains from one sample sequenced in a study of OX40 agonist ivuxolimab in advanced cancers. Sequencing used immunoSEQ multiplex PCR; TCRdb keeps in-frame clones, though not all of them. The data contain about 90,000 clones, 85% to 90% of them singletons. The sequenced sample was CD4+ or CD8+ T cells sorted from blood, obtained in a trial of the OX40 agonist ivuxolimab. The receptor source for this set is an adult with an advanced solid tumor such as melanoma, head and neck, liver or kidney cancer.

This clone appeared a few times. This rearrangement joins TRBV4-1 to TRBJ2-7; D gene ambiguous. Germline CDR1 is MGHRA and CDR2 is YSYEKL. Trimming removed 3 bases from V and 2 bases from J, with 17 bases in between. CDR3 length equals 16 residues. CDR3 sequence (DNA): TGCGCCAGCAGCCAGGAGTCAGACGGTGTCCCCTACGAGCAGTACTTC. This sequence encodes CASSQESDGVPYEQYF.

This clone was seen just once. This chain connects TRBV10-1 to TRBJ1-3, with TRBD1 as a possible D gene (6 bases). V was pared by 5 bases and J by 1 base, with 6 bases between. The V gene's germline CDR1 is WNHNN and CDR2 SYGVQD (reference sequence). The CDR3 consists of 13 residues. The CDR3 coding sequence is TGCGCCAGCAGTACAGGGTCTGGAAACACCATATATTTT. The encoded protein is CASSTGSGNTIYF.

The chain couples TRBV11-1 to TRBJ2-5, with 10 bases fitting TRBD2. Germline CDR1 and CDR2: SGHAT and FQDESV (reference sequence). This CDR3 is built from 16 residues. Trimming took 3 bases from V and 4 from J; bases not matched to a gene: 8. The CDR3 sequence: CASSLATSGIPETQYF. CDR3 DNA sequence: TGTGCCAGCAGCTTGGCTACTAGCGGGATTCCAGAGACCCAGTACTTC.

The chain uses TRBV9 and TRBJ1-1, with 8 bases fitting TRBD1. The CDR3 has 14 residues. V shed 3 bases, J shed 6 bases, and the junction held 7 bases outside the gene matches. Germline-derived CDR1 and CDR2 are SGDLS and YYNGEE. DNA of the CDR3: TGTGCCAGCAGCGCTCTGACAGGGGTAGCTGAAGCTTTCTTT. It is translated as CASSALTGVAEAFF.

The CDR3 DNA follows: TGTGCCAGCAGGGACAGCACAGATACGCAGTATTTT. This gives the protein CASRDSTDTQYF. The chain has TRBV6-4 and TRBJ2-3; no clear D. The V end was cut by 6 bases, the J end by 0 bases, with 4 bases between. Germline CDR1 MRHNA, CDR2 SNTAGT. The CDR3 spans 12 residues.

V usage is TRBV28 and J usage is TRBJ1-1, with D possibly matching TRBD1 (5 bases). V lost 5 bases and J 6 bases, leaving 13 bases between the germline ends. CDR3 length: 13 residues. Germline loops: CDR1 MDHEN, CDR2 SYDVKM. The CDR3 is CASSPSGTSEAFF. The CDR3, as DNA: TGTGCCAGCAGTCCATCCGGGACCTCTGAAGCTTTCTTT.

V gene TRBV27 combines with J gene TRBJ2-7; 8 nucleotides line up with TRBD1. The CDR3 loop spans 13 amino acids. Trimming at V came to 5 bases and at J to 7 bases, leaving 7 bases not matched to a gene. Germline lookup yields CDR1 MNHEY and CDR2 SMNVEV (reference sequence). The CDR3 is CASSPRTGWEQYF. In nucleotides, the CDR3 is TGTGCCAGCAGTCCCAGGACAGGGTGGGAGCAGTACTTC.

This clone was observed a single time. The chain joins TRBV7-6 to TRBJ2-3, with TRBD2 as a possible D gene (5 bases). The CDR3 sequence is 17 residues long. V was pared by 1 base and J by 2 bases, with 16 bases between. Germline-derived CDR1 and CDR2 are SGHVS and FNYEAQ. The CDR3 sequence: CASSLGPSGIFTDTQYF. For the CDR3, the DNA is TGTGCCAGCAGCTTAGGGCCGAGCGGAATCTTCACAGATACGCAGTATTTT.

The J gene is TRBJ2-4, the V gene TRBV28, with 8 bases that match TRBD2. CDR3 length: 13 amino acids. Germline V CDR1 and CDR2: MDHEN, SYDVKM. V shed 5 bases, J shed 9 bases, and the junction held 6 bases outside the gene matches. The CDR3 DNA follows: TGTGCCAGCAGTCCCGGGGGGGGCTCCATTCAGTACTTC. Amino acids: CASSPGGGSIQYF.

The chain links TRBV10-3 to TRBJ2-7; TRBD1 matches 7 bases. The CDR3 length is 15 residues. V shed 10 bases and J 3 bases; nucleotides not matched to a gene: 15. CDR1 and CDR2 (germline): ENHRY, SYGVKD. The CDR3 DNA is TGTGCCACCCTGAGGGGCCGACAGGGACACTACGAGCAGTACTTC. It translates to CATLRGRQGHYEQYF.

The V call is TRBV5-1, the J call TRBJ1-1, with 10 bases lining up with TRBD1. The CDR3 totals 15 residues. The junction had 7 bases not matched to a gene; V was cut back by 4 bases and J by 4 bases. Germline V gene sequence: CDR1 SGHRS, CDR2 YFSETQ. The CDR3 DNA reads as TGCGCCAGCAGCCCGAGGACAGGGGGGGTCACTGAAGCTTTCTTT. It yields the protein CASSPRTGGVTEAFF.

The chain joins TRBV5-1 to TRBJ2-7, with D unresolved. CDR1 is SGHRS and CDR2 is YFSETQ in the germline V gene. This CDR3 comprises 15 residues. Trimming cost V 0 bases and J 4 bases, with 14 bases left between them. CDR3 sequence: CASSLEAISVYEQYF. For the CDR3, the DNA is TGCGCCAGCAGCTTGGAAGCGATTTCGGTTTACGAGCAGTACTTC.

The gene calls are TRBV5-4 and TRBJ1-2; possibly TRBD1 for D (5 bases). The CDR3 extends over 16 amino acids. The germline CDR1 and CDR2 sequences are SGHNT and YYREEE (reference sequence). Trimming removed 4 bases from V and 6 bases from J, with 22 bases in between. CDR3 amino acids: CASSLGQVGTQNGYTF. Here the CDR3 DNA reads TGTGCCAGCAGCCTAGGGCAGGTCGGGACCCAAAATGGCTACACCTTC.

The chain couples TRBV28 to TRBJ2-1, with D possibly being TRBD2 (6 bases). V was clipped by 2 bases and J by 9 bases, with 8 bases between them. This CDR3 region has 12 residues. Looked up from germline, CDR1 is MDHEN and CDR2 is SYDVKM. CDR3 amino acids: CASSLSSGEQFF. CDR3 nucleotide sequence: TGTGCCAGCAGTTTAAGTAGCGGTGAGCAGTTCTTC.

The chain employs TRBV10-2 and TRBJ1-1; the D gene is possibly TRBD1 (5 bases). From germline, CDR1 is WSHSY and CDR2 SAAADI. The CDR3 covers 13 residues. V was pared by 5 bases and J by 5 bases, with 12 bases between. Here the CDR3 reads CASSYQGQTEAFF. The CDR3 bases are TGCGCCAGCAGTTACCAGGGTCAGACTGAAGCTTTCTTT.